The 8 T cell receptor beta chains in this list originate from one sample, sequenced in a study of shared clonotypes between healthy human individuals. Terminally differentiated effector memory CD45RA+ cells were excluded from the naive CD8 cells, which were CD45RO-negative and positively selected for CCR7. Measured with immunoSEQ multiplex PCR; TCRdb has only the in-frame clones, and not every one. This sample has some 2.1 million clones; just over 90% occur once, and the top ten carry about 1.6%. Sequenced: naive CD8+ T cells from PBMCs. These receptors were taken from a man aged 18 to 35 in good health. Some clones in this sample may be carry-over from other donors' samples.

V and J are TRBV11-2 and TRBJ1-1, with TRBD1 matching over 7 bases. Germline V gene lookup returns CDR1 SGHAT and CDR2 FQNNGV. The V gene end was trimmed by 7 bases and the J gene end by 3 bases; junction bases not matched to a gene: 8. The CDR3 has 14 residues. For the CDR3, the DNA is TGTGCCAGCACCGCTTTTAGGGGGCACACTGAAGCTTTCTTT. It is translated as CASTAFRGHTEAFF.

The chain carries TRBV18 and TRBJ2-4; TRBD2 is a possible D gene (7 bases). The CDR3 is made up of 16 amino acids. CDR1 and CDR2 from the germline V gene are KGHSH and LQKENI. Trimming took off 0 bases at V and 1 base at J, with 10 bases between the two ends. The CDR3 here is CASSPPGGQAKNIQYF. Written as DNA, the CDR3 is TGTGCCAGCTCACCACCCGGGGGGCAGGCCAAAAACATTCAGTACTTC.

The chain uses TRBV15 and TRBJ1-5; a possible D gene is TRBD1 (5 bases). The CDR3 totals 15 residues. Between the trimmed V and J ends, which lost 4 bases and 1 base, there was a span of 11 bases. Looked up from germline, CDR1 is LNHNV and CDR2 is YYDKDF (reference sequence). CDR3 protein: CATSKKGMSNQPQHF. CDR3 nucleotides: TGTGCCACCAGCAAGAAGGGGATGAGCAATCAGCCCCAGCATTTT.

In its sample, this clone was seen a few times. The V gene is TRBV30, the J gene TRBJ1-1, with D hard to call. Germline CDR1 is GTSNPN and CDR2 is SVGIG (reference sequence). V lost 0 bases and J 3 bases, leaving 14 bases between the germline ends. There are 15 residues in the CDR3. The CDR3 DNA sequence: TGTGCCTGGAGTGTAGGTGGGCAGAGTTACACTGAAGCTTTCTTT. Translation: CAWSVGGQSYTEAFF.

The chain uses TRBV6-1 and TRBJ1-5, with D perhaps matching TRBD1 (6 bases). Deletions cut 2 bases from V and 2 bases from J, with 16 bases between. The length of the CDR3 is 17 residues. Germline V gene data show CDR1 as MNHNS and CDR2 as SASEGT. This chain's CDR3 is CASSETGGPTGNQPQHF. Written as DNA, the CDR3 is TGTGCCAGCAGTGAAACTGGGGGGCCGACGGGCAATCAGCCCCAGCATTTT.

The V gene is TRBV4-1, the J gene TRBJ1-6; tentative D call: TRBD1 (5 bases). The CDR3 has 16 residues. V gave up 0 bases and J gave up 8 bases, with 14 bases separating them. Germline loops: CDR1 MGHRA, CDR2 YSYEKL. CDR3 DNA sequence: TGCGCCAGCAGCCAAGATCAGGGTTTGGTTTATTCACCCCTCCACTTT. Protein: CASSQDQGLVYSPLHF.

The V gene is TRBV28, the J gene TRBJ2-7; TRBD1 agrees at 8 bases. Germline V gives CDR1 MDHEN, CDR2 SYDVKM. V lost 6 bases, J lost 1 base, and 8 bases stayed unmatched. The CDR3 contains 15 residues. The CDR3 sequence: CASRSPGQDSYEQYF. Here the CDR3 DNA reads TGTGCCAGCAGGTCCCCGGGACAGGATTCCTACGAGCAGTACTTC.

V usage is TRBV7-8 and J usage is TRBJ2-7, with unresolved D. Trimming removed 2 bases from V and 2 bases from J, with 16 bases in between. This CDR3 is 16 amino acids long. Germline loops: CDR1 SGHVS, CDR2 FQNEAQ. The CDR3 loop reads CASSLLLTAGPYEQYF. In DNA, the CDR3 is TGTGCCAGCAGCTTACTTCTTACAGCAGGTCCCTACGAGCAGTACTTC.